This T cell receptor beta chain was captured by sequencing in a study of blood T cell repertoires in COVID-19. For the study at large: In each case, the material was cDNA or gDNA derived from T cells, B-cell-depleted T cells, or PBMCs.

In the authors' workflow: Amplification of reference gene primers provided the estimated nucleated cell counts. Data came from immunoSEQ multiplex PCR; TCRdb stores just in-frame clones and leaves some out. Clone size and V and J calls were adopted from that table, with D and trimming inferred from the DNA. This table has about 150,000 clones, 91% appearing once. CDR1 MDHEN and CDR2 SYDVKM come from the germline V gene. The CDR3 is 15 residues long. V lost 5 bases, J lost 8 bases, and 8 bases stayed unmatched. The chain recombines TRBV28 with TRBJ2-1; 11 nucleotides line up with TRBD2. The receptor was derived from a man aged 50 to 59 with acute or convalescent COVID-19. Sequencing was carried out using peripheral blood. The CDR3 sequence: CASSPLAGGPDEQFF. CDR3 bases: TGTGCCAGCAGTCCTTTAGCGGGAGGGCCCGATGAGCAGTTCTTC.